This TCR beta chain was sequenced in a study of cytomegalovirus exposure and HLA in healthy donors. Whole-study findings and limits: A later analysis reported that several of the most significant clusters appeared to be linked to common viral pathogens, among them Epstein-Barr virus.

CDR3 length equals 13 residues. CDR1 and CDR2 (germline): SGHTA, FQGNSA. V lost 5 bases to trimming and J lost 6 bases, with 10 bases between them. In the PCR, 60 Vbeta and 13 Jbeta primers were used. Under the authors' procedure: Unique TCR beta chains totaled roughly 80 million in a later count, with roughly 11 million of them shared. Assay: immunoSEQ multiplex PCR; the TCRdb copy retains only in-frame clones and omits some. That table supplies the V and J calls and clone size; D and trimming were determined from the DNA. The repertoire holds around 170,000 clones, with 78% as singletons. Worth noting for this clone: The antigen remains unidentified.

What was sequenced was PBMCs. The clonotype originates from a male donor in good health and CMV-seronegative. V is TRBV7-2 and J is TRBJ2-2; D is undetermined. The CDR3: CASSPRSAGELFF. The CDR3 DNA sequence: TGTGCCAGCAGCCCCCGGTCCGCCGGGGAGCTGTTTTTT.